Listed here are 19 T cell receptor beta chains from one sample, sequenced in a study of blood T cell repertoires in COVID-19. Method: immunoSEQ multiplex PCR; TCRdb's copy keeps in-frame clones and lacks some. Among approximately 30,000 clones listed, roughly 85% were seen once. Sequencing was carried out using peripheral blood. These receptors were obtained from a human donor in a cohort sampled during active COVID-19.

The chain joins TRBV6-5 to TRBJ2-2, with D possibly matching TRBD1 (5 bases). The CDR3 spans 14 residues. V was cut by 6 bases and J by 6 bases, with 14 bases left in between. From germline, CDR1 is MNHEY and CDR2 SVGAGI. CDR3 sequence reads: CASRTPEGAGELFF. The CDR3 DNA is TGTGCCAGCAGAACCCCGGAAGGGGCCGGGGAGCTGTTTTTT.

J is TRBJ2-3 and V is TRBV5-1; D is uncertain. Germline V gene lookup returns CDR1 SGHRS and CDR2 YFSETQ. This CDR3 has 15 amino acids. V shed 1 base and J shed 5 bases, with 14 bases lying between them. The CDR3 spells CASSLFTDYRDTQYF. CDR3 nucleotides: TGCGCCAGCAGCTTGTTTACAGATTATCGAGATACGCAGTATTTT.

This sequence joins TRBV6-6 and TRBJ2-1; D is uncertain. V lost 5 bases, J lost 6 bases, and 20 bases lay in between. This CDR3 comprises 16 residues. Germline V gives CDR1 MNHNY, CDR2 SVGAGI (reference sequence). CDR3 protein: CASSRATGNVRNEQFF. CDR3 in DNA: TGTGCCAGCAGTCGTGCAACCGGTAATGTACGCAATGAGCAGTTCTTC.

The genes are TRBV28 and TRBJ2-5; 9 bases match TRBD2. Germline-derived CDR1 and CDR2 are MDHEN and SYDVKM. The ends lost 8 bases at V and 1 base at J; junction bases unmatched: 8. This CDR3 contains 15 residues. CDR3 sequence reads: CASAGTSYSQETQYF. CDR3 bases: TGTGCCAGCGCCGGGACTAGCTACTCCCAAGAGACCCAGTACTTC. Full variable domain (outside the CDR3, taken from reference TRBV28 and TRBJ2-5): DVKVTQSSRYLVKRTGEKVFLECVQDMDHENMFWYRQDPGLGLRLIYFSYDVKMKEKGDIPEGYSVSREKKERFSLILESASTNQTSMYLCASAGTSYSQETQYFGPGTRLLVL.

This clone was observed once. The chain recombines TRBV9 with TRBJ2-1; 7 nucleotides agree with TRBD1. There are 14 residues in the CDR3. From germline, CDR1 is SGDLS and CDR2 YYNGEE. J was trimmed by 6 bases and V by 1 base; bases with no gene match: 4. This chain's CDR3 is CASSVNRGPNEQFF. CDR3 DNA sequence: TGTGCCAGCAGCGTAAACAGGGGCCCCAATGAGCAGTTCTTC.

The J gene is TRBJ2-1, the V gene TRBV5-6, with TRBD2 identical over 8 bases. CDR1 is SGHDT, CDR2 YYEEEE, per germline. The CDR3 length is 18 residues. V lost 2 bases, J lost 7 bases, and 17 bases stayed unmatched. In DNA form, the CDR3 reads TGTGCCAGCAGCTTCCGGGGGGCATGGAGCGGGAGAGAGAATGAGCAGTTCTTC. It yields the protein CASSFRGAWSGRENEQFF.

The sample holds one count of this clone. The rearrangement joins TRBV3-1 (or the pseudogene TRBV3-2) to TRBJ2-5; D might be TRBD2 (5 bases). The V gene's germline CDR1 is LGHDT and CDR2 YNNKEL (reference sequence). The CDR3 spans 13 residues. V was pared by 3 bases and J by 9 bases, with 14 bases between. CDR3 DNA sequence: TGTGCCAGCAGCCAGAGGGCCTCTGGGTCCCAGTACTTC. Protein: CASSQRASGSQYF.

The V and J genes are TRBV5-1 and TRBJ2-1, with a tentative D call TRBD2 (6 bases). V dropped 4 bases and J dropped 13 bases, with 18 bases sitting between them. The CDR3 runs 13 residues. The germline CDR1 and CDR2 sequences are SGHRS and YFSETQ. CDR3 region: CASSNRDLGYQFF. In DNA, the CDR3 is TGCGCCAGCAGCAACCGGGACTTAGGTTACCAGTTCTTC.

CDR3 coding DNA: TGTGCCAGCAAGGTAGCGGGAGGCCCCCTCTACGAGCAGTACTTC. As protein: CASKVAGGPLYEQYF. The J gene is TRBJ2-7, the V gene TRBV27; 10 bases line up with TRBD2. The CDR3 contains 15 residues. Trimming removed 7 bases from V and 3 bases from J; junction bases left unmatched: 9. Looked up from germline, CDR1 is MNHEY and CDR2 is SMNVEV (reference sequence).

The J gene is TRBJ2-3, the V gene TRBV7-9; the match to TRBD2 covers 9 bases. The V gene end was trimmed by 7 bases and the J gene end by 2 bases; junction bases not matched to a gene: 10. CDR1 is SEHNR, CDR2 FQNEAQ, per germline (reference sequence). The CDR3 runs 16 residues. CDR3 sequence: CASTVSRGGDTDTQYF. The DNA of the CDR3 is TGTGCCAGCACCGTATCACGCGGGGGGGACACAGATACGCAGTATTTT.

Note on this clone: A junction end diverges from the germline sequence, so it may reflect a read error. The chain has TRBV5-6 and TRBJ1-6; D perhaps matches TRBD1 (6 bases). This CDR3 region has 17 residues. The germline CDR1 and CDR2 sequences are SGHDT and YYEEEE. CDR3 residues: CASSLGTGTSFNSPLHF. The CDR3, as DNA: TGTGCCAGCAGCCTAGGTACCGGGACATCCTTTAATTCACCCCTCCACTTT.

The chain is built from TRBV19 and TRBJ1-2; D unclear. The CDR3 contains 14 residues. V was pared by 5 bases and J by 7 bases, with 17 bases between. Germline-derived CDR1 and CDR2 are LNHDA and SQIVND (reference sequence). The CDR3 here is CASSSGGLNGGYTF. CDR3 nucleotide sequence: TGTGCCAGTAGTTCCGGCGGACTAAACGGTGGCTACACCTTC.

The chain joins TRBV14 to TRBJ2-3, with 9 bases fitting TRBD2. V shed 3 bases and J 3 bases; nucleotides not matched to a gene: 10. Germline CDR1 SGHDN, CDR2 FVKESK. CDR3 length equals 17 residues. CDR3 in DNA: TGTGCCAGCAGCCATGTCCTTACTAGCGGGCGTACAGATACGCAGTATTTT. This codes for CASSHVLTSGRTDTQYF.

V is TRBV29-1 and J is TRBJ1-2; no clear D. There are 13 residues in the CDR3. The V gene's germline CDR1 is SQVTM and CDR2 ANQGSEA. The V and J ends lost 7 bases and 4 bases respectively, with 16 bases between them. CDR3 bases: TGCAGCGCAGCGGGCGGGGTGGGCTATGGCTACACCTTC. Residues: CSAAGGVGYGYTF.

The chain carries TRBV5-4 and TRBJ1-2, with D uncertain. The germline CDR1 and CDR2 sequences are SGHNT and YYREEE (reference sequence). V lost 4 bases, J lost 5 bases, and 12 bases lay in between. The CDR3 has 13 residues. This chain's CDR3 is CASSTDGRYGYTF. Here the CDR3 DNA reads TGTGCCAGCAGCACAGACGGGAGATATGGCTACACCTTC. The variable domain in full, completed from reference TRBV5-4 and TRBJ1-2, reads ETGVTQSPTHLIKTRGQQVTLRCSSQSGHNTVSWYQQALGQGPQFIFQYYREEENGRGNFPPRFSGLQFPNYSSELNVNALELDDSALYLCASSTDGRYGYTFGSGTRLTVV.

The rearrangement uses TRBV11-1 and TRBJ2-1; TRBD1 matches 10 bases. Trimming removed 2 bases from V and 3 bases from J; junction bases left unmatched: 4. This CDR3 spans 16 amino acids. Germline V gene data show CDR1 as SGHAT and CDR2 as FQDESV (reference sequence). CDR3 nucleotide sequence: TGTGCCAGCAGCTTACTGGACAGGGGGTACTACAATGAGCAGTTCTTC. Translation: CASSLLDRGYYNEQFF.

Only a few counts were recorded for this clone. The rearrangement links TRBV6-6 to TRBJ2-2; TRBD2 might be the D (6 bases). Germline V lookup: CDR1 MNHNY, CDR2 SVGAGI (reference sequence). V was pared by 7 bases and J by 2 bases, with 11 bases between. The CDR3 consists of 14 residues. Here the CDR3 reads CASKDSGNTGELFF. In DNA form, the CDR3 reads TGTGCCAGCAAGGATAGCGGCAACACCGGGGAGCTGTTTTTT.

The V and J genes are TRBV5-1 and TRBJ1-4; weak D call: TRBD1 (5 bases). The CDR3 is 14 amino acids. Trimming removed 6 bases at V and 4 bases at J, with 13 bases between. CDR1 is SGHRS, CDR2 YFSETQ, per germline. The chain's CDR3 is CASKDPGGNEKLFF. CDR3 DNA: TGCGCCAGCAAAGACCCGGGGGGTAATGAAAAACTGTTTTTT.

The chain recombines TRBV18 with TRBJ1-2; 7 bases align to TRBD1. CDR1 and CDR2 (germline): KGHSH, LQKENI. Germline trimming cut 3 bases from V and 8 bases from J; bases unmatched to any gene: 6. The CDR3 has 13 amino acids. The CDR3 nucleotides are TGTGCCAGCTCACCGAGGGACAGTGAAGGCTACACCTTC. As protein: CASSPRDSEGYTF.